This TCR beta chain was documented in a study of shared clonotypes between healthy human individuals. Study at large: CD4 naive cells filled three plates per donor, CD4 memory three, CD8 naive two and CD8 memory one. General study results and limits: Rarefaction gave evidence that sorted-subset sequencing remained incomplete despite large depth.

Assay execution proceeded at the deep level. TCRdb's table, derived via immunoSEQ multiplex PCR, lists solely in-frame clones and lacks some. The sample consists of 2,500,000 or so clones, over 85% of them appearing once. This CDR3 spans 14 amino acids. From germline, CDR1 is SGHRS and CDR2 YFSETQ. The V and J ends lost 4 bases and 7 bases, in that order; junction bases with no gene match: 7. To note about this clone: Its target is not known.

Input material: naive CD4+ T cells sorted from blood. Subset meaning: CD45RA+ positively selected. The TCR was taken from a man aged 18 to 35 in good health. The chain joins TRBV5-1 to TRBJ2-2; 7 nucleotides agree with TRBD2. CDR3 sequence (DNA): TGCGCCAGCAGCACCCTGGCGGGGGTCGGGGAGCTGTTTTTT. Residues: CASSTLAGVGELFF.